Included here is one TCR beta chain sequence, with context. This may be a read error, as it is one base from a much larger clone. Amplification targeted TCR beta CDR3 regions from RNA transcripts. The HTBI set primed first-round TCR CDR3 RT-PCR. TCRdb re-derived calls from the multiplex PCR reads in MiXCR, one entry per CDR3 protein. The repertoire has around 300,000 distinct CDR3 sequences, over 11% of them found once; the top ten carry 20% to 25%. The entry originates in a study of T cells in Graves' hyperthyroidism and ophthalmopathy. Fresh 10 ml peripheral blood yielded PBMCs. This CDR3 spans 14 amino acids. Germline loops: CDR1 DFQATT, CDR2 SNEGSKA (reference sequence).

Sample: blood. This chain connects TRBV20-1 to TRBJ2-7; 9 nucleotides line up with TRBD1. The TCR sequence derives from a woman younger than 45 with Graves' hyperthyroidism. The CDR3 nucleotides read TGCAGTGCTCCCCGATTTACAGGGGGCAGCGAGCAGCACTTC. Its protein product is CSAPRFTGGSEQHF.